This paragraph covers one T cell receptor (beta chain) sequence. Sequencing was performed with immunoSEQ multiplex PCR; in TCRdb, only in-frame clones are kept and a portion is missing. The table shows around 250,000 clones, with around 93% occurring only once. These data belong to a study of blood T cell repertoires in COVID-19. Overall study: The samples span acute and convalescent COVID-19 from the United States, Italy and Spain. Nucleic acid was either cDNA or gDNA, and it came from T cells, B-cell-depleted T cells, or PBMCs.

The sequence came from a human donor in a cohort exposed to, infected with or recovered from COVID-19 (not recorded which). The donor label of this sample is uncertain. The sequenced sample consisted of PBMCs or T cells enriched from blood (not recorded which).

This CDR3 is CASRRQGGDYGYTF. CDR3 nucleotide sequence: TGTGCCAGTAGACGCCAGGGCGGCGACTATGGCTACACCTTC. The rearrangement uses TRBV19 and TRBJ1-2, with D possibly TRBD1 on 5 matching bases. The CDR3 totals 14 residues. The V and J ends lost 6 bases and 3 bases respectively, with 14 bases between them. Germline V gene sequence: CDR1 LNHDA, CDR2 SQIVND (reference sequence).